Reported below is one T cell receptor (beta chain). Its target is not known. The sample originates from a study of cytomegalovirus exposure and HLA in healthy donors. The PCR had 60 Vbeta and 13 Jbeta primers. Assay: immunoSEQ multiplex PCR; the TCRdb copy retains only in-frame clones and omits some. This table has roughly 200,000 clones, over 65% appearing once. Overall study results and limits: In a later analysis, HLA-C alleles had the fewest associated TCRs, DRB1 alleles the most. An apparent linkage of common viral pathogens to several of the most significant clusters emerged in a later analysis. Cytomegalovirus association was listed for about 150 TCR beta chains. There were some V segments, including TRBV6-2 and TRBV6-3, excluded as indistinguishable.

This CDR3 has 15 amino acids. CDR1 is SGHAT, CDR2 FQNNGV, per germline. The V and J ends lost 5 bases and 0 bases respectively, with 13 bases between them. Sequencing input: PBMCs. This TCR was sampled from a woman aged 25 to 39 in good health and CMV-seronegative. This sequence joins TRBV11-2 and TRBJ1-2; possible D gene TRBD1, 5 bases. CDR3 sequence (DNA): TGTGCCAGCAGCCTAAGACAGATAACTAACTATGGCTACACCTTC. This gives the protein CASSLRQITNYGYTF. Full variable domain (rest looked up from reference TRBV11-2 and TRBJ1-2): EAGVAQSPRYKIIEKRQSVAFWCNPISGHATLYWYQQILGQGPKLLIQFQNNGVVDDSQLPKDRFSAERLKGVDSTLKIQPAKLEDSAVYLCASSLRQITNYGYTFGSGTRLTVV.